Following are 26 T cell receptor beta chains from one sample sequenced in a study of shared clonotypes between healthy human individuals. Sequencing used immunoSEQ multiplex PCR; TCRdb keeps in-frame clones, though not all of them. The sample has fewer than 400,000 clones, approximately 74% seen once. Sequenced input: memory CD4+ T cells sorted from blood. Subset described: CD45RA-negative fraction. The source of these receptors is a man in his thirties or forties in good health.

This sequence joins TRBV5-1 and TRBJ2-4; TRBD2 agrees at 10 bases. The ends lost 2 bases at V and 9 bases at J; junction bases unmatched: 11. The CDR3 extends over 16 amino acids. Germline loops: CDR1 SGHRS, CDR2 YFSETQ. CDR3 sequence (DNA): TGCGCCAGCAGCTTAGCGGGAGGGGCCTTTGGGAGCATTCAGTACTTC. Protein: CASSLAGGAFGSIQYF.

This clone was seen a handful of times. Other DNA sequences in the same sample also yield this CDR3. The chain combines TRBV5-1 with TRBJ2-5; TRBD2 matches at 7 bases. The V gene end was trimmed by 1 base and the J gene end by 2 bases; junction bases not matched to a gene: 2. Germline V gene sequence: CDR1 SGHRS, CDR2 YFSETQ. CDR3 length equals 14 residues. The CDR3 region has the DNA TGCGCCAGCAGCTTGACTAGCGCGCAAGAGACCCAGTACTTC. It is translated as CASSLTSAQETQYF.

This clone was counted a few times. The chain joins TRBV10-3 to TRBJ2-1; TRBD2 aligns across 7 bases. There are 15 residues in the CDR3. Looked up from germline, CDR1 is ENHRY and CDR2 is SYGVKD. The V segment lost 6 bases and the J segment 8 bases; nucleotides outside the gene matches: 13. Written as DNA, the CDR3 is TGTGCCATCAGGGGGAGGGCCGAGTCATTGGATGAGCAGTTCTTC. It specifies CAIRGRAESLDEQFF.

The chain recombines TRBV10-3 with TRBJ2-5; 7 nucleotides agree with TRBD2. The CDR3 runs to 14 residues. V shed 6 bases and J 2 bases; nucleotides not matched to a gene: 6. Germline assignment: CDR1 ENHRY and CDR2 SYGVKD. The chain's CDR3 is CAISESGTQETQYF. DNA of the CDR3: TGTGCCATCAGCGAGAGCGGGACGCAAGAGACCCAGTACTTC.

This sequence joins TRBV5-6 and TRBJ2-1; 10 bases are a match to TRBD2. CDR3 size: 16 residues. Looked up from germline, CDR1 is SGHDT and CDR2 is YYEEEE. V dropped 4 bases and J dropped 7; count of bases not matched to a gene: 11. CDR3 sequence (DNA): TGTGCCAGCAGCCTGCAATCTAGCGGGAGAGGAAATGAGCAGTTCTTC. Translated, it gives CASSLQSSGRGNEQFF.

The chain links TRBV10-3 to TRBJ2-7; 8 bases are shared with TRBD1. Germline V gene sequence: CDR1 ENHRY, CDR2 SYGVKD. The CDR3 is 15 amino acids. The ends lost 8 bases at V and 0 bases at J; junction bases unmatched: 9. The chain's CDR3 is CAIARPGQDSYEQYF. CDR3 sequence (DNA): TGTGCCATCGCAAGACCGGGACAGGACTCCTACGAGCAGTACTTC.

With respect to this clone: The same CDR3 can be traced to other DNA sequences in this sample. The chain has TRBV5-5 and TRBJ2-5; 8 bases fit TRBD1. The CDR3 spans 14 residues. Germline CDR1 is SGHKS and CDR2 is YYEKEE (reference sequence). Trimming at V came to 3 bases and at J to 4 bases, leaving 5 bases not matched to a gene. The CDR3 DNA is TGTGCCAGCAGCTCGGAGACAGGGGCAGAGACCCAGTACTTC. Amino acid sequence: CASSSETGAETQYF.

The V gene is TRBV9, the J gene TRBJ2-7; either TRBD1 or TRBD2 may fit D (6 bases each). This CDR3 is built from 15 residues. V shed 4 bases and J shed 1 base, with 15 bases lying between them. Germline CDR1 reads SGDLS; CDR2 reads YYNGEE. The CDR3 is CASSPRGQSSYEQYF. The CDR3 nucleotides read TGTGCCAGCAGCCCCCGGGGGCAGTCATCCTACGAGCAGTACTTC.

The chain carries TRBV9 and TRBJ1-1, with D unclear. Germline CDR1 and CDR2: SGDLS and YYNGEE. The CDR3 runs 14 residues. V lost 0 bases and J lost 3, with 9 bases in between. The CDR3 spells CASSVVPGYTEAFF. In DNA, the CDR3 is TGTGCCAGCAGCGTAGTTCCGGGATACACTGAAGCTTTCTTT.

CDR3 bases: TGTGCCAGCAGCCCAGGGATGACAGGGTGGAACTATGGCTACACCTTC. Encoded protein: CASSPGMTGWNYGYTF. The chain couples TRBV5-5 to TRBJ1-2, with 7 bases identical to TRBD1. V gave up 4 bases and J gave up 2 bases; unmatched junction bases: 11. Germline V lookup: CDR1 SGHKS, CDR2 YYEKEE (reference sequence). The CDR3 spans 16 residues.

This clone was picked up many times. This chain joins TRBV10-2 and TRBJ1-1; 7 nucleotides match TRBD1. CDR3 size: 17 residues. Looked up from germline, CDR1 is WSHSY and CDR2 is SAAADI. The V gene end was trimmed by 3 bases and the J gene end by 5 bases; junction bases not matched to a gene: 15. The CDR3 sequence is CASSDFKGQRGGTEAFF. CDR3 sequence (DNA): TGCGCCAGCAGTGATTTCAAGGGACAGCGAGGAGGAACTGAAGCTTTCTTT.

The chain carries TRBV2 and TRBJ1-2, with TRBD1 as a possible D gene (5 bases). With 7 bases removed from V and 3 bases from J, the gap between germline ends came to 15 bases. CDR1 and CDR2 (germline): SNHLY, FYNNEI. The CDR3 totals 14 residues. The CDR3 spells CASTPQGLYYGYTF. For the CDR3, the DNA is TGTGCCAGCACCCCCCAGGGTCTTTACTATGGCTACACCTTC.

The V and J genes are TRBV6-1 and TRBJ1-2; D ambiguous. The CDR3 runs to 16 residues. Germline CDR1 MNHNS, CDR2 SASEGT. V lost 1 base and J 4 bases, leaving 16 bases between the germline ends. This chain's CDR3 is CASSEGSRPGFYGYTF. Here the CDR3 DNA reads TGTGCCAGCAGTGAAGGTTCCAGGCCCGGATTCTATGGCTACACCTTC.

J is TRBJ1-1 and V is TRBV4-3; D not certain. The CDR3 is 14 amino acids. Looked up from germline, CDR1 is LGHNA and CDR2 is YSLEER. V was clipped by 5 bases and J by 8 bases, with 18 bases between them. DNA of the CDR3: TGCGCCAGCAGCGAAGCTTTCGGCGGATTCGAAGCTTTCTTT. Translation: CASSEAFGGFEAFF.

The chain uses TRBV5-1 and TRBJ2-7; no firm D call. CDR1 SGHRS and CDR2 YFSETQ come from the germline V gene. CDR3 length equals 12 residues. The germline V and J ends were trimmed by 4 bases and 3 bases, with 8 bases remaining between them. Here the CDR3 reads CASSLDDYEQYF. The CDR3 nucleotides are TGCGCCAGCAGCCTGGATGACTACGAGCAGTACTTC.

The V and J genes are TRBV11-2 and TRBJ2-3; 9 bases match TRBD2. The ends lost 1 base at V and 2 bases at J; junction bases unmatched: 13. The germline V gene has CDR1 SGHAT and CDR2 FQNNGV. This CDR3 contains 19 residues. The CDR3, as DNA: TGTGCCAGCAGCTTAGTCTTGGGTAGCGGGAGATTGTTCACAGATACGCAGTATTTT. Its translation is CASSLVLGSGRLFTDTQYF.

V is TRBV11-2 and J is TRBJ2-7; TRBD1 might be the D (6 bases). CDR3 size: 14 residues. Per the germline V gene, CDR1 is SGHAT and CDR2 is FQNNGV. The V and J ends lost 4 bases and 1 base respectively, with 11 bases between them. The CDR3 DNA reads as TGTGCCAGCAGCTACAGGGTCAAGTCCTACGAGCAGTACTTC. Translated: CASSYRVKSYEQYF.

This clone occurred a few times. The V gene is TRBV5-5, the J gene TRBJ2-1; 7 positions match TRBD1. CDR3 size: 17 residues. J gave up 7 bases and V 3 bases, and 16 bases lay outside the gene matches. Looked up from germline, CDR1 is SGHKS and CDR2 is YYEKEE (reference sequence). CDR3 nucleotide sequence: TGTGCCAGCAGCTCCGGGACAGTAATTAGAGGGTCAAATGAGCAGTTCTTC. Translating gives CASSSGTVIRGSNEQFF.

V and J are TRBV18 and TRBJ2-5; D is unclear. The V gene lost 1 base and the J gene lost 0 bases, with 6 bases spanning the gap. The CDR3 loop spans 14 amino acids. Germline assignment: CDR1 KGHSH and CDR2 LQKENI. Here the CDR3 reads CASSPLQNQETQYF. Here the CDR3 DNA reads TGTGCCAGCTCACCACTCCAGAACCAAGAGACCCAGTACTTC.

The rearrangement uses TRBV27 and TRBJ2-7; TRBD2 matches at 7 bases. The CDR3 has 15 residues. The ends lost 6 bases at V and 0 bases at J; junction bases unmatched: 8. Germline CDR1 and CDR2: MNHEY and SMNVEV (reference sequence). The CDR3 reads CASSRVAGSSYEQYF. CDR3 coding DNA: TGTGCCAGCAGCCGCGTAGCGGGTAGCTCCTACGAGCAGTACTTC.

J is TRBJ2-2 and V is TRBV5-4; TRBD2 matches at 8 bases. The CDR3 runs 16 residues. Trimming at V came to 4 bases and at J to 1 base, leaving 6 bases not matched to a gene. Germline V gene data show CDR1 as SGHNT and CDR2 as YYREEE (reference sequence). DNA for the CDR3: TGTGCCAGCAGCACCGGGAGGGCCAGGAACACCGGGGAGCTGTTTTTT. Translating gives CASSTGRARNTGELFF.

V usage is TRBV20-1 and J usage is TRBJ2-7; D remains ambiguous. V lost 4 bases, J lost 6 bases, and 10 bases lay in between. Germline V gene data show CDR1 as DFQATT and CDR2 as SNEGSKA (reference sequence). The CDR3 covers 11 residues. The CDR3 DNA sequence: TGCAGTGCTAAGGAAGGATCCGAGCAGTACTTC. This encodes CSAKEGSEQYF.

Points on this clone: A junction end diverges from the germline sequence, so it may reflect a read error. The genes are TRBV19 and TRBJ2-3; D uncertain. CDR3 length: 15 residues. Germline assignment: CDR1 LNHDA and CDR2 SQIVND (reference sequence). Written as DNA, the CDR3 is TGTGCCAGTAGTTTAGACACTGATGGGGCAGATACGCAGTATTTT. Protein product: CASSLDTDGADTQYF. The full variable domain, rest sourced from reference TRBV19 and TRBJ2-3, is DGGITQSPKYLFRKEGQNVTLSCEQNLNHDAMYWYRQDPGQGLRLIYYSQIVNDFQKGDIAEGYSVSREKKESFPLTVTSAQKNPTAFYLCASSLDTDGADTQYFGPGTRLTVL.

CDR3 sequence: CASSFREGGSNQPQHF. CDR3 DNA: TGTGCCAGCAGTTTTCGAGAGGGTGGGAGCAATCAGCCCCAGCATTTT. The chain employs TRBV28 and TRBJ1-5; D is ambiguous. Looked up from germline, CDR1 is MDHEN and CDR2 is SYDVKM. V was trimmed by 3 bases and J by 1 base, leaving 13 bases between them. The CDR3 sequence is 16 residues long.

This clone was counted a few times. J is TRBJ1-1 and V is TRBV27; D possibly corresponds to TRBD1 (6 bases). Germline CDR1 is MNHEY and CDR2 is SMNVEV (reference sequence). The ends were cut back, 7 bases at V and 0 bases at J, with 9 bases in the middle. This CDR3 region has 13 residues. The CDR3 is CASTGQLNTEAFF. In DNA form, the CDR3 reads TGTGCCAGCACCGGACAGCTGAACACTGAAGCTTTCTTT.

The chain employs TRBV18 and TRBJ2-1, with D possibly being TRBD2 (5 bases). The CDR3 length is 15 residues. Per the germline V gene, CDR1 is KGHSH and CDR2 is LQKENI. V was clipped by 2 bases and J by 0 bases, with 8 bases between them. The CDR3 loop reads CASSPSSTSYNEQFF. CDR3 nucleotide sequence: TGTGCCAGCTCACCATCTAGCACCTCCTACAATGAGCAGTTCTTC.